This TCR beta chain was sequenced in a study of blood T cell repertoires in COVID-19. The CDR3 sequence is 14 residues long. Germline V CDR1 and CDR2: ENHRY, SYGVKD. Trimming took off 2 bases at V and 2 bases at J, with 10 bases between the two ends. The data were produced by immunoSEQ multiplex PCR, yet TCRdb's version contains in-frame clones alone and is incomplete. In the table there are about 260,000 clones, approximately 91% of which are singletons. The receptor was isolated from a person aged 18 to 30 with COVID-19, enrolled during active disease. Sequenced input: peripheral blood. V gene TRBV10-3 combines with J gene TRBJ2-7; the D gene is possibly TRBD1 (5 bases). The CDR3 sequence is CAISERQGPYEQYF. The DNA for the CDR3 is TGTGCCATCAGTGAGCGGCAGGGCCCCTACGAGCAGTACTTC.